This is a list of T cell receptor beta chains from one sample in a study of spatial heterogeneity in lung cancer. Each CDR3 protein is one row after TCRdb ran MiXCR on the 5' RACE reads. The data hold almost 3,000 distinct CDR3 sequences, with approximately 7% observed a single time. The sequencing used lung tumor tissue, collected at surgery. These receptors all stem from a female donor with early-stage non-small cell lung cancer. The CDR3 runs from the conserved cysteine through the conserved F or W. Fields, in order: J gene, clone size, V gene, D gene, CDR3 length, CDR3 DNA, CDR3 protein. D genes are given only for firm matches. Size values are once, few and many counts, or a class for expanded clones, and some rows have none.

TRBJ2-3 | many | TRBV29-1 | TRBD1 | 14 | TGCAGCGTTGGGACAGGCACTAGCACAGATACGCAGTATTTT | CSVGTGTSTDTQYF
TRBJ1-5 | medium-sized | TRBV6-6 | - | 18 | TGTGCCAGCAGTGACAATCTAGGGGTACAGGGAAAGGATCAGCCCCAGCATTTT | CASSDNLGVQGKDQPQHF
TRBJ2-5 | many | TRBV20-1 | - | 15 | TGCAGTGCCAAGTCGCCTGGCGACCTGAAGGAGACCCAGTACTTC | CSAKSPGDLKETQYF
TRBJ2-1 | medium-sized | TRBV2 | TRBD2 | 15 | TGTGCCAGCAGTGAACGTGCTAGCGGGTACAATGAGCAGTTCTTC | CASSERASGYNEQFF
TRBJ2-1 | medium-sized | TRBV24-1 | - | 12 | TGTGCCACCGCCCGGGAAACCAATGAGCAGTTCTTC | CATARETNEQFF
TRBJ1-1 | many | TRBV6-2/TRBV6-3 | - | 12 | TGTGCCAGCAGTTACTCGAACACTGAAGCTTTCTTT | CASSYSNTEAFF
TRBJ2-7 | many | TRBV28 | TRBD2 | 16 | TGTGCCAGCAGTTTGCCCGGGACTAGCGCCACCTACGAGCAGTACTTC | CASSLPGTSATYEQYF
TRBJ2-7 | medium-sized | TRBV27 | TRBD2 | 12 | TGTGCCAGCAGGGGACTAGGTAACGAGCAGTACTTC | CASRGLGNEQYF
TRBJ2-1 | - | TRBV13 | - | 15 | TGTGCCAGCAGCATTATCAGGGGTTCCTACAATGAGCAGTTCTTC | CASSIIRGSYNEQFF
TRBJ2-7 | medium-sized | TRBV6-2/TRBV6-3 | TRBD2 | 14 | TGTGCCAGCAGTTATAGCGGGGGGATATACGAGCAGTACTTC | CASSYSGGIYEQYF
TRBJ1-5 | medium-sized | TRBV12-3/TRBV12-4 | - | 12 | TGTGCCAGCAGTTTCATTGGTCAGCCCCAGCATTTT | CASSFIGQPQHF
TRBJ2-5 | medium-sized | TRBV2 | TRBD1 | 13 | TGTGCCAGCAGTCAACAGGGGGCGAAGACCCAGTACTTC | CASSQQGAKTQYF
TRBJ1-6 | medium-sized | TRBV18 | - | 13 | TGTGCCAGCTCACCCGGCCGGAATTCACCCCTCCACTTT | CASSPGRNSPLHF
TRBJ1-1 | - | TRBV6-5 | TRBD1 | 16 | TGTGCCAGCATCAGGGACAGGGGGTCCATGAACACTGAAGCTTTCTTT | CASIRDRGSMNTEAFF
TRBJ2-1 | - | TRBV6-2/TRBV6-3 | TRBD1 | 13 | TGTACCAGCATCCAGGGACAGGGGGCTGAGCAGTTCTTC | CTSIQGQGAEQFF
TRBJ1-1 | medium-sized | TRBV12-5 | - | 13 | TGTGCTAGTGGTTTGCCGGATGGGACTGAAGCTTTCTTT | CASGLPDGTEAFF
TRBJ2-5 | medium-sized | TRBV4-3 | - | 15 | TGCGCCAGCAGCCCGTCCGCCAGCGGCAAGGAGACCCAGTACTTC | CASSPSASGKETQYF
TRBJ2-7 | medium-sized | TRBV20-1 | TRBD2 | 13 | TGCGGTGTTCCGGGACTAGCCCCCTACGAGCAGTACTTC | CGVPGLAPYEQYF
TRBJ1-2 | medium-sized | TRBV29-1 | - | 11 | TGCAGCGTTGAAGATCTGGCAATCCGCACCTTC | CSVEDLAIRTF
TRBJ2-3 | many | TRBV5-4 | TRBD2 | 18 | TGTGCCAGCAGCTCACCCGGGGGAGCGGGGGGTAGGACAGATACGCAGTATTTT | CASSSPGGAGGRTDTQYF
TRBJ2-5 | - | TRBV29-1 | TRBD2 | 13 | TGCAGCGTTGTGAGGACTAGCCAAGAGACCCAGTACTTC | CSVVRTSQETQYF
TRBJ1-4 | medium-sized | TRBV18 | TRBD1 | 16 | TGTGCCAGCTCACCACCGATTGGACAGGTTTCTGAAAAACTGTTTTTT | CASSPPIGQVSEKLFF
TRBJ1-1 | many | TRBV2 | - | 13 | TGTGCCAGCAGAGTTGGTGTTGGCACTGAAGCTTTCTTT | CASRVGVGTEAFF
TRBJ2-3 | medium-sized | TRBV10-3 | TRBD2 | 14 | TGTGCCATCAGTGACCTAGCGGGGGAAGATACGCAGTATTTT | CAISDLAGEDTQYF
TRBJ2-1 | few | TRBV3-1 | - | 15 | TGTGCCAGCAGCCAAGTTGGGGACCCATTCAACGAGCAGTTCTTC | CASSQVGDPFNEQFF
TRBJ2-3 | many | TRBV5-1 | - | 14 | TGCGCCAGCAGTCGTAGGACTAGCACAGATACGCAGTATTTT | CASSRRTSTDTQYF
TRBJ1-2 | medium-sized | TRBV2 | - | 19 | TGTGCCAGCAGTGAAGACGGGGGCGGGCAACTCCAATCTCCACGGGGCTACACCTTC | CASSEDGGGQLQSPRGYTF
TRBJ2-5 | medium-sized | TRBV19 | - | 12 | TGTGCCAGTAGTTTCCCCGGAGCGACCCAGTACTTC | CASSFPGATQYF
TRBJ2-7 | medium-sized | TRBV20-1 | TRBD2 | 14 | TGCAGTGCTAGACCTCTAGCGGGGGTCCACGAGCAGTACTTC | CSARPLAGVHEQYF
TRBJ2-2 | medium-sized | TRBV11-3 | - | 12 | TGTGCCAGCAGCTTAGGGGACGGGGAGCTGTTTTTT | CASSLGDGELFF
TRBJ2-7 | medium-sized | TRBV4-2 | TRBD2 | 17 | TGTGCCAGCAGCCAAGATGGGACTAGCGGGGGGATCACCGAGCAGTACTTC | CASSQDGTSGGITEQYF
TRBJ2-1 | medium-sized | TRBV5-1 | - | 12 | TGCGCCAGCAGCTTGGCCTACAATGAGCAGTTCTTC | CASSLAYNEQFF
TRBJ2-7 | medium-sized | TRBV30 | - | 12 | TGTGCCTGGGGCAGGGGTGTCTACGAGCAGTACTTC | CAWGRGVYEQYF
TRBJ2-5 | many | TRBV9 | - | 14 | TGTGCCAGCAGCTACGGGGGCTCCCAAGGAACCCAGTACTTC | CASSYGGSQGTQYF
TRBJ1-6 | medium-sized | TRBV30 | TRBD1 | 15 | TGTGCCTGGAGCAAATACAGGGGTGGTAATTCACCCCTCCACTTT | CAWSKYRGGNSPLHF
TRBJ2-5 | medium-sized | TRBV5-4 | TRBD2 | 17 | TGTGCCAGCAGCACACCGAGGCTAGCGGGGGGTATTGAGACCCAGTACTTC | CASSTPRLAGGIETQYF
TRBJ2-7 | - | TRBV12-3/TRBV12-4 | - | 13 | TGTGCCAGCAGTGGAACTAGCCGGTACGAGCAGTACTTC | CASSGTSRYEQYF
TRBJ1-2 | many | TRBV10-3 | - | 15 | TGTGCCATCAGTGACTTGGGGACGGGGCGGCATGGCTACACCTTC | CAISDLGTGRHGYTF
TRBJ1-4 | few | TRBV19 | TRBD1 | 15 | TGTGCCAGTAGTATTCTCGACAGGGAGAATGAAAAACTGTTTTTT | CASSILDRENEKLFF